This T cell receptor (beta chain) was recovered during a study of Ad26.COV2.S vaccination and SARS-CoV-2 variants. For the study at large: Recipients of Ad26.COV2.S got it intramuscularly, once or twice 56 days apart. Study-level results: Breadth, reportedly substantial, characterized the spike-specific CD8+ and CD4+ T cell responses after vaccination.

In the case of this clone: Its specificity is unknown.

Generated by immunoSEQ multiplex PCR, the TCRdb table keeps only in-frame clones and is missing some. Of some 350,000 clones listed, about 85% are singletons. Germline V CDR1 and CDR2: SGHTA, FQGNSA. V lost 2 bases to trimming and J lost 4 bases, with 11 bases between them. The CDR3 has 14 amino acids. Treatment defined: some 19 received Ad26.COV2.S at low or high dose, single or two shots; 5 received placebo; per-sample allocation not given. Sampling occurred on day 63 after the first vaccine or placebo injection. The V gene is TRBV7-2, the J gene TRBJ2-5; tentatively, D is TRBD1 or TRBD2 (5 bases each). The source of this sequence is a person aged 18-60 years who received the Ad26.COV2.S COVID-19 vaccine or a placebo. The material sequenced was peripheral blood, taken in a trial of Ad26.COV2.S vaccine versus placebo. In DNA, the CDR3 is TGTGCCAGCAGCTTATTTCTGGGGACAGAGACCCAGTACTTC. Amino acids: CASSLFLGTETQYF.